This is a list of T cell receptor beta chains from one sample in a study. TCRdb reprocessed the reads with MiXCR, giving one entry per CDR3 protein. Of 12,000 to 15,000 distinct CDR3 sequences in the sample, roughly a third were seen once. The material sequenced was blood. The source is a human donor. The CDR3 runs from the conserved cysteine through the conserved F or W. The order of the fields is D gene, V gene, CDR3 length, J gene, clone size, CDR3 protein, CDR3 DNA. A D gene is named only where the DNA matches it firmly. Clone sizes are given selectively: once, few, many, or a class where the clone is expanded.

d_call: -
v_call: TRBV4-3
cdr3_length: 14
j_call: TRBJ2-7
clone_size: many
cdr3_aa: CASSQWDGTYEQYF
cdr3_nt: TGCGCCAGCAGCCAATGGGACGGTACCTACGAGCAGTACTTC

d_call: -
v_call: TRBV14
cdr3_length: 11
j_call: TRBJ2-7
clone_size: -
cdr3_aa: CASSQEYEQYF
cdr3_nt: TGTGCCAGCAGCCAAGAATACGAGCAGTACTTC

d_call: TRBD1
v_call: TRBV20-1
cdr3_length: 14
j_call: TRBJ2-1
clone_size: -
cdr3_aa: CSARGQGVRNEQFF
cdr3_nt: TGCAGTGCTAGAGGACAGGGGGTAAGGAATGAGCAGTTCTTC

d_call: -
v_call: TRBV4-3
cdr3_length: 13
j_call: TRBJ1-1
clone_size: many
cdr3_aa: CASSQEQNTEAFF
cdr3_nt: TGCGCCAGCAGCCAAGAACAGAACACTGAAGCTTTCTTT

d_call: -
v_call: TRBV20-1
cdr3_length: 10
j_call: TRBJ2-1
clone_size: few
cdr3_aa: CSAYYNEQFF
cdr3_nt: TGCAGTGCTTACTACAATGAGCAGTTCTTC

d_call: -
v_call: TRBV5-1
cdr3_length: 14
j_call: TRBJ2-5
clone_size: -
cdr3_aa: CASSLGQVQETQYF
cdr3_nt: TGCGCCAGCAGCTTGGGACAGGTACAAGAGACCCAGTACTTC

d_call: -
v_call: TRBV29-1
cdr3_length: 19
j_call: TRBJ2-3
clone_size: -
cdr3_aa: CSSSISALHGGTSTDTQYF
cdr3_nt: TGCAGCAGTTCGATAAGCGCCCTCCATGGAGGGACTAGCACAGATACGCAGTATTTT

d_call: -
v_call: TRBV30
cdr3_length: 12
j_call: TRBJ1-1
clone_size: -
cdr3_aa: CAWKSFNTEAFF
cdr3_nt: TGTGCCTGGAAATCTTTCAACACTGAAGCTTTCTTT

d_call: -
v_call: TRBV4-2
cdr3_length: 15
j_call: TRBJ2-1
clone_size: medium-sized
cdr3_aa: CASSQDRQVYNEQFF
cdr3_nt: TGTGCCAGCAGCCAAGACAGGCAGGTCTACAATGAGCAGTTCTTC

d_call: -
v_call: TRBV14
cdr3_length: 15
j_call: TRBJ1-3
clone_size: many
cdr3_aa: CASSKRTNSGNTIYF
cdr3_nt: TGTGCCAGCAGCAAAAGGACCAACTCTGGAAACACCATATATTTT

d_call: TRBD1
v_call: TRBV6-2/TRBV6-3
cdr3_length: 20
j_call: TRBJ1-4
clone_size: once
cdr3_aa: CASSSISGRHGGTGSEKLFF
cdr3_nt: TGTGCCAGCAGTTCGATAAGCGGCCGCCATGGAGGGACAGGGTCTGAAAAACTGTTTTTT

d_call: -
v_call: TRBV4-2
cdr3_length: 15
j_call: TRBJ1-3
clone_size: many
cdr3_aa: CASSQQAGAGNTIYF
cdr3_nt: TGTGCCAGCAGCCAACAGGCAGGGGCTGGAAACACCATATATTTT

d_call: TRBD2
v_call: TRBV4-3
cdr3_length: 15
j_call: TRBJ2-3
clone_size: medium-sized
cdr3_aa: CASSQEKRELDTQYF
cdr3_nt: TGCGCCAGCAGCCAAGAAAAGCGGGAGTTAGATACGCAGTATTTT

d_call: -
v_call: TRBV18
cdr3_length: 15
j_call: TRBJ1-1
clone_size: medium-sized
cdr3_aa: CASSPVTVRDTEAFF
cdr3_nt: TGTGCCAGCTCACCAGTCACGGTTCGAGACACTGAAGCTTTCTTT

d_call: -
v_call: TRBV4-2
cdr3_length: 12
j_call: TRBJ2-1
clone_size: -
cdr3_aa: CASSQDRELLFF
cdr3_nt: TGTGCCAGCAGCCAAGATAGGGAGTTGCTGTTCTTC

d_call: TRBD1
v_call: TRBV4-2
cdr3_length: 13
j_call: TRBJ1-2
clone_size: medium-sized
cdr3_aa: CASSQGTGDGYTF
cdr3_nt: TGTGCCAGCAGCCAAGGGACAGGGGATGGCTACACCTTC

d_call: TRBD1
v_call: TRBV29-1
cdr3_length: 13
j_call: TRBJ1-1
clone_size: many
cdr3_aa: CSVEAAGGTEAFF
cdr3_nt: TGCAGCGTTGAAGCCGCAGGGGGCACTGAAGCTTTCTTT

d_call: -
v_call: TRBV4-3
cdr3_length: 17
j_call: TRBJ1-5
clone_size: many
cdr3_aa: CASSQDWRVGSNQPQHF
cdr3_nt: TGCGCCAGCAGCCAAGATTGGAGGGTGGGTAGCAATCAGCCCCAGCATTTT

d_call: -
v_call: TRBV18
cdr3_length: 17
j_call: TRBJ1-1
clone_size: once
cdr3_aa: CASSPGTSSADYTFGFF
cdr3_nt: -

d_call: TRBD1
v_call: TRBV30
cdr3_length: 16
j_call: TRBJ2-3
clone_size: medium-sized
cdr3_aa: CAWSVPGQGSTDTQYF
cdr3_nt: TGTGCCTGGAGTGTACCGGGACAGGGCAGCACAGATACGCAGTATTTT

d_call: TRBD1
v_call: TRBV4-2
cdr3_length: 18
j_call: TRBJ1-1
clone_size: -
cdr3_aa: CASSQDPQTGTMNTEAFF
cdr3_nt: TGTGCCAGCAGCCAAGATCCTCAGACAGGGACCATGAACACTGAAGCTTTCTTT

d_call: TRBD1
v_call: TRBV30
cdr3_length: 15
j_call: TRBJ1-2
clone_size: few
cdr3_aa: CAWSSTHRGRYGYTF
cdr3_nt: TGTGCCTGGAGTTCGACCCACAGGGGGCGGTATGGCTACACCTTC

d_call: TRBD2
v_call: TRBV4-3
cdr3_length: 14
j_call: TRBJ2-1
clone_size: many
cdr3_aa: CASSQAGSSGRRFF
cdr3_nt: TGCGCCAGCAGCCAAGCTGGGAGTAGCGGGAGGCGGTTCTTC

d_call: -
v_call: TRBV7-6
cdr3_length: 18
j_call: TRBJ2-1
clone_size: -
cdr3_aa: CASSLTAMEGEGYNEQFF
cdr3_nt: TGTGCCAGCAGCTTAACGGCCATGGAGGGAGAAGGTTACAATGAGCAGTTCTTC

d_call: TRBD1
v_call: TRBV4-2
cdr3_length: 16
j_call: TRBJ2-7
clone_size: many
cdr3_aa: CASSRTAGTGHYEQYF
cdr3_nt: TGTGCCAGCAGCCGGACAGCCGGGACAGGGCACTACGAGCAGTACTTC